A single sample is the source of the 28 T cell receptor beta chains below, sequenced in a study of blood T cell repertoires in COVID-19. Some clones are missing from TCRdb's copy, which holds only in-frame ones; the method was immunoSEQ multiplex PCR. In the table there are 95,000 to 110,000 clones, over 80% of which are singletons. Sequenced input: peripheral blood. These receptors were collected from a man aged 45 to 65 with acute or convalescent COVID-19.

The CDR3 sequence: CASSLGQGDTGELFF. The CDR3 region has the DNA TGTGCCAGTAGTCTCGGACAGGGAGACACCGGGGAGCTGTTTTTT. The chain carries TRBV19 and TRBJ2-2; 8 bases are shared with TRBD1. The V gene's germline CDR1 is LNHDA and CDR2 SQIVND (reference sequence). This CDR3 spans 15 amino acids. V gave up 5 bases and J gave up 3 bases; unmatched junction bases: 5.

The chain is built from TRBV11-1 and TRBJ2-1, with TRBD2 matching 10 bases. V gave up 8 bases and J gave up 8 bases; unmatched junction bases: 6. The CDR3 is 13 amino acids. Looked up from germline, CDR1 is SGHAT and CDR2 is FQDESV (reference sequence). This CDR3 is CASLAGGDDEQFF. The CDR3 region has the DNA TGTGCCAGCTTAGCGGGAGGTGACGATGAGCAGTTCTTC.

This rearrangement joins TRBV7-9 to TRBJ1-1, with unresolved D. Germline V gene data show CDR1 as SEHNR and CDR2 as FQNEAQ (reference sequence). The ends were cut back, 0 bases at V and 1 base at J, with 3 bases in the middle. The CDR3 contains 13 residues. CDR3 sequence: CASSLAWNTEAFF. In nucleotides, the CDR3 is TGTGCCAGCAGCTTAGCCTGGAACACTGAAGCTTTCTTT.

The chain is built from TRBV18 and TRBJ2-5, with 7 bases fitting TRBD1. Germline-derived CDR1 and CDR2 are KGHSH and LQKENI. CDR3 length equals 15 residues. Trimming cost V 3 bases and J 5 bases; bases outside gene matches: 9. CDR3 loop: CASSPRQGRGETQYF. Here the CDR3 DNA reads TGTGCCAGCTCACCTCGACAGGGAAGAGGGGAGACCCAGTACTTC. The whole variable domain, filled in from reference TRBV18 and TRBJ2-5, reads NAGVMQNPRHLVRRRGQEARLRCSPMKGHSHVYWYRQLPEEGLKFMVYLQKENIIDESGMPKERFSAEFPKEGPSILRIQQVVRGDSAAYFCASSPRQGRGETQYFGPGTRLLVL.

The gene calls are TRBV25-1 and TRBJ2-2; D is perhaps TRBD1 (5 bases). The V end lost 3 bases, the J end lost 5 bases, and 7 bases lay between the germline ends. CDR1 is MGHDK, CDR2 SYGVNS, per germline. The CDR3 has 13 amino acids. The CDR3 region is CASSEAGTGELFF. The CDR3 DNA reads as TGTGCCAGCAGTGAGGCAGGGACCGGGGAGCTGTTTTTT.

The V call is TRBV29-1, the J call TRBJ2-1; D possibly corresponds to TRBD2 (6 bases). Germline V gives CDR1 SQVTM, CDR2 ANQGSEA. This CDR3 contains 15 residues. With 0 bases removed from V and 3 bases from J, the gap between germline ends came to 12 bases. CDR3 nucleotide sequence: TGCAGCGTTGAAGATGGAGGGGCAATCTACAATGAGCAGTTCTTC. Encoded protein: CSVEDGGAIYNEQFF.

This chain joins TRBV27 and TRBJ2-1; TRBD2 aligns across 10 bases. With 6 bases clipped from V and 3 bases from J, the junction kept 8 bases outside the gene matches. The CDR3 length is 16 residues. Germline values: CDR1 MNHEY, CDR2 SMNVEV (reference sequence). CDR3 region: CASSAVAGGVYNEQFF. In DNA, the CDR3 is TGTGCCAGCAGCGCAGTAGCGGGAGGCGTCTACAATGAGCAGTTCTTC.

This clone has just a few counts. J is TRBJ2-1 and V is TRBV27, with D possibly TRBD2 on 6 matching bases. The CDR3 sequence is 14 residues long. V gave up 3 bases and J gave up 6 bases, with 12 bases separating them. Germline CDR1 is MNHEY and CDR2 is SMNVEV (reference sequence). The CDR3 nucleotides are TGTGCCAGCAGTTTGGGGGGAATGATCAATGAGCAGTTCTTC. Amino acids: CASSLGGMINEQFF.

This chain uses TRBV18 with TRBJ2-7; D call uncertain. The CDR3 runs to 15 residues. Looked up from germline, CDR1 is KGHSH and CDR2 is LQKENI. V lost 4 bases and J 3 bases, leaving 16 bases between the germline ends. The CDR3 bases are TGTGCCAGCTCACTCCACGGAGCTTCTGGCTACGAGCAGTACTTC. Translated, it gives CASSLHGASGYEQYF.

The chain is built from TRBV5-4 and TRBJ2-1; 14 nucleotides align to TRBD2. In germline, CDR1 is SGHNT, CDR2 YYREEE (reference sequence). The CDR3 consists of 19 residues. Trimming took 1 base from V and 4 from J; bases not matched to a gene: 10. CDR3 DNA sequence: TGTGCCAGCAGCTTGCGGACTAGCGGGAGGCTGTGGGGGTACAATGAGCAGTTCTTC. This sequence encodes CASSLRTSGRLWGYNEQFF.

The chain combines TRBV11-3 with TRBJ2-2, with 7 bases that match TRBD2. With V trimmed by 8 bases and J by 6 bases, 12 bases remained unmatched. The CDR3 loop spans 15 amino acids. Looked up from germline, CDR1 is SGHNT and CDR2 is YENEEA. The CDR3 loop is CASAKTSQLAGELFF. The CDR3 coding sequence is TGTGCCAGCGCTAAGACTAGCCAGTTGGCCGGGGAGCTGTTTTTT.

The rearrangement uses TRBV5-4 and TRBJ1-6; TRBD1 matches 7 bases. Germline V lookup: CDR1 SGHNT, CDR2 YYREEE (reference sequence). V was clipped by 4 bases and J by 2 bases; unmatched bases: 3. The CDR3 runs to 15 residues. The CDR3 is CASSQGTAYNSPLHF. The CDR3 bases are TGTGCCAGCAGCCAAGGGACAGCCTATAATTCACCCCTCCACTTT.

Only one count was recorded for this clone. V is TRBV27 and J is TRBJ2-1, with 8 nucleotides matching TRBD2. The germline V gene has CDR1 MNHEY and CDR2 SMNVEV (reference sequence). The CDR3 sequence is 13 residues long. After removal of 1 base from V and 9 bases from J, the junction contained 2 bases not matched to a gene. CDR3 region: CASSLWLAGEQFF. CDR3 DNA: TGTGCCAGCAGTTTATGGCTAGCGGGTGAGCAGTTCTTC.

The genes are TRBV2 and TRBJ1-5; the match to TRBD1 covers 9 bases. The CDR3 has 15 amino acids. In germline, CDR1 is SNHLY, CDR2 FYNNEI. V gave up 6 bases and J gave up 4 bases; unmatched junction bases: 7. CDR3 region: CASSTDRGRNQPQHF. The DNA of the CDR3 is TGTGCCAGCAGCACAGACAGGGGGAGGAATCAGCCCCAGCATTTT.

The V gene is TRBV7-6, the J gene TRBJ2-7, with a weak D call TRBD1 (5 bases). V lost 1 base to trimming and J lost 3 bases, with 13 bases between them. Germline V gene sequence: CDR1 SGHVS, CDR2 FNYEAQ. The CDR3 loop spans 15 amino acids. CDR3 sequence reads: CASSLGTPGDYEQYF. The CDR3 region has the DNA TGTGCCAGCAGCTTAGGGACACCGGGCGACTACGAGCAGTACTTC.

This clone was observed a single time. The V gene is TRBV24-1, the J gene TRBJ2-1; 11 bases are shared with TRBD2. V trimming: 4 bases; J trimming: 7 bases; junction bases outside the gene matches: 11. The CDR3 has 17 residues. Per germline, CDR1 KGHDR and CDR2 SFDVKD. The chain's CDR3 is CATSDPRGGLAGNEQFF. CDR3 sequence (DNA): TGTGCCACCAGTGACCCCAGGGGCGGACTAGCGGGTAATGAGCAGTTCTTC.

V gene TRBV24-1 combines with J gene TRBJ2-1, with 11 bases aligning to TRBD1. CDR1 and CDR2 from the germline V gene are KGHDR and SFDVKD. The CDR3 is 16 residues long. J gave up 2 bases and V 4 bases, and 3 bases lay outside the gene matches. CDR3 nucleotides: TGTGCCACCAGTGACCAGGGACAGGGGGCCTACAATGAGCAGTTCTTC. This translates into CATSDQGQGAYNEQFF.

The V call is TRBV29-1, the J call TRBJ1-1, with a tentative D call TRBD1 (5 bases). Germline V gene lookup returns CDR1 SQVTM and CDR2 ANQGSEA. The V end was cut by 2 bases, the J end by 2 bases, with 9 bases between. This CDR3 region has 13 residues. Here the CDR3 reads CSVEIDRNTEAFF. CDR3 bases: TGCAGCGTTGAAATAGACAGAAACACTGAAGCTTTCTTT. Combining the CDR3 with reference TRBV29-1 and TRBJ1-1 gives the whole variable domain SAVISQKPSRDICQRGTSLTIQCQVDSQVTMMFWYRQQPGQSLTLIATANQGSEATYESGFVIDKFPISRPNLTFSTLTVSNMSPEDSSIYLCSVEIDRNTEAFFGQGTRLTVV.

J is TRBJ2-1 and V is TRBV6-6; D is perhaps TRBD1 (5 bases). The CDR3 length is 15 residues. Deletions cut 2 bases from V and 2 bases from J, with 10 bases between. Germline lookup yields CDR1 MNHNY and CDR2 SVGAGI (reference sequence). The CDR3 here is CASSYQQGPYNEQFF. The CDR3, as DNA: TGTGCCAGCAGTTACCAGCAGGGCCCCTACAATGAGCAGTTCTTC.

The V and J genes are TRBV28 and TRBJ1-2; the D is unclear. This CDR3 contains 12 residues. Germline CDR1 MDHEN, CDR2 SYDVKM. The V gene lost 2 bases and the J gene lost 8 bases, with 9 bases spanning the gap. The CDR3 region is CASSLVGGGYTF. The CDR3 DNA reads as TGTGCCAGCAGTTTAGTAGGCGGCGGCTACACCTTC.

The chain recombines TRBV19 with TRBJ2-1; TRBD2 matches 11 bases. Germline CDR1 is LNHDA and CDR2 is SQIVND (reference sequence). V lost 3 bases and J lost 5; bases outside the gene matches: 6. The CDR3 is 16 amino acids. This chain's CDR3 is CASSILLAGAHNEQFF. The CDR3 nucleotides are TGTGCCAGTAGTATTTTACTAGCGGGAGCTCACAATGAGCAGTTCTTC. Combining the CDR3 with reference TRBV19 and TRBJ2-1 gives the whole variable domain DGGITQSPKYLFRKEGQNVTLSCEQNLNHDAMYWYRQDPGQGLRLIYYSQIVNDFQKGDIAEGYSVSREKKESFPLTVTSAQKNPTAFYLCASSILLAGAHNEQFFGPGTRLTVL.

V is TRBV2 and J is TRBJ1-2, with D perhaps TRBD1 (5 bases). The V and J ends lost 6 bases and 4 bases respectively, with 15 bases between them. The CDR3 runs 14 residues. From germline, CDR1 is SNHLY and CDR2 FYNNEI. The CDR3 DNA reads as TGTGCCAGCAGCGGTCTGGGGGGAAGCTATGGCTACACCTTC. Amino acids: CASSGLGGSYGYTF.

This chain uses TRBV25-1 with TRBJ1-6, with no clear D. V was trimmed by 8 bases and J by 6 bases, leaving 11 bases between them. Germline CDR1 is MGHDK and CDR2 is SYGVNS. The CDR3 is made up of 13 amino acids. This chain's CDR3 is CASGEGFNSPLHF. The CDR3 DNA reads TGTGCCAGCGGGGAGGGTTTTAATTCACCCCTCCACTTT.

The chain recombines TRBV19 with TRBJ2-1; 13 bases map to TRBD2. The CDR3 is made up of 18 amino acids. The germline V gene encodes CDR1 LNHDA and CDR2 SQIVND (reference sequence). J lost 0 bases, V lost 5 bases, and 7 bases had no gene match. The CDR3 spells CASSPGTSGVSSYNEQFF. The CDR3 DNA reads as TGTGCCAGTAGTCCTGGGACTAGCGGGGTCAGCTCCTACAATGAGCAGTTCTTC.

V usage is TRBV6-7 and J usage is TRBJ1-4, with TRBD1 matching over 8 bases. TRBV6-7 qualifies as an ORF whose function is uncertain. The CDR3 is 12 amino acids. V lost 8 bases and J lost 8; bases outside the gene matches: 4. Here the CDR3 reads CASPGGREKLFF. DNA of the CDR3: TGTGCCAGCCCAGGGGGCCGGGAAAAACTGTTTTTT.

This sequence joins TRBV28 and TRBJ1-1; tentative D call: TRBD1 (5 bases). The CDR3 runs 14 residues. Per germline, CDR1 MDHEN and CDR2 SYDVKM. With 3 bases removed from V and 5 bases from J, the gap between germline ends came to 13 bases. CDR3 amino acids: CASSLGGRETEAFF. The CDR3 DNA sequence: TGTGCCAGCAGTTTGGGGGGGAGAGAAACTGAAGCTTTCTTT.

This clone appeared a single time. J is TRBJ2-6 and V is TRBV10-3, with 8 bases aligning to TRBD1. Trimming at V came to 4 bases and at J to 1 base, leaving 12 bases not matched to a gene. The CDR3 consists of 19 residues. Germline V gene lookup returns CDR1 ENHRY and CDR2 SYGVKD. The CDR3 spells CAISGPPRQGKSGANVLTF. The CDR3 region has the DNA TGTGCCATCAGTGGCCCCCCTAGACAGGGGAAATCTGGGGCCAACGTCCTGACTTTC.

In its sample, this clone was seen a few times. The chain is built from TRBV5-4 and TRBJ2-7; 7 positions match TRBD1. This CDR3 region has 13 residues. V was clipped by 4 bases and J by 4 bases; unmatched bases: 5. Germline V gene lookup returns CDR1 SGHNT and CDR2 YYREEE (reference sequence). The CDR3 is CASSPGQSYEQYF. For the CDR3, the DNA is TGTGCCAGCAGCCCGGGACAGTCATACGAGCAGTACTTC.